These 15 T cell receptor beta chains were all obtained from the same sample, sequenced in a study of Tregs in tolerant kidney transplant recipients. Libraries were prepared by immunoSEQ multiplex PCR; TCRdb keeps only in-frame clonotypes and omits some of them. Of 40,000 to 50,000 clones detected, about 90% appear once; the ten largest clones hold about 0.71%. The sample taken for sequencing was Tregs from blood. The receptors originated from a human donor in good health.

As DNA, the CDR3 is TGTGCCAGCAGCTTGGCTGGTATCGCAGATACGCAGTATTTT. Its protein product is CASSLAGIADTQYF. The J gene is TRBJ2-3, the V gene TRBV5-4, with D hard to call. Germline V gene sequence: CDR1 SGHNT, CDR2 YYREEE (reference sequence). The length of the CDR3 is 14 residues. Trimming removed 0 bases at V and 4 bases at J, with 9 bases between.

The CDR3 loop is CASSDSGTTNTEAFF. As DNA, the CDR3 is TGTGCCAGTTCCGACAGCGGAACTACCAACACTGAAGCTTTCTTT. The chain has TRBV6-6 and TRBJ1-1; tentative D call: TRBD1 (5 bases). The V and J ends lost 9 bases and 2 bases respectively, with 19 bases between them. The CDR3 totals 15 residues. Per germline, CDR1 MNHNY and CDR2 SVGAGI (reference sequence).

V is TRBV19 and J is TRBJ1-5; TRBD1 is a possible D gene (6 bases). Trimming took 4 bases from V and 6 from J, leaving 16 bases between them. The germline gives CDR1 LNHDA, CDR2 SQIVND (reference sequence). The CDR3 runs 15 residues. The CDR3 sequence is CASSNVAGASQPQHF. The CDR3 DNA reads TGTGCCAGTAGTAACGTAGCAGGGGCGAGTCAGCCCCAGCATTTT.

This clone showed up just a few times. In DNA form, the CDR3 reads TGTGCCAGCGTGCGGACAGGGGCCGAAAAACTGTTTTTT. Translation gives CASVRTGAEKLFF. The V and J genes are TRBV19 and TRBJ1-4; TRBD1 matches at 9 bases. Germline V gene lookup returns CDR1 LNHDA and CDR2 SQIVND (reference sequence). The CDR3 sequence is 13 residues long. Losses at the gene ends were 9 bases for V and 8 bases for J; bases not matched to a gene: 7.

V and J are TRBV2 and TRBJ1-2, with D perhaps matching TRBD1 (5 bases). The germline CDR1 and CDR2 sequences are SNHLY and FYNNEI. CDR3 length: 13 residues. V gave up 7 bases and J gave up 6 bases, with 15 bases separating them. In nucleotides, the CDR3 is TGTGCCAGCAATATTTGGGGGTGGAATGGCTACACCTTC. It is translated as CASNIWGWNGYTF.

The chain recombines TRBV6-5 with TRBJ2-7; TRBD2 matches at 12 bases. Looked up from germline, CDR1 is MNHEY and CDR2 is SVGAGI. The CDR3 length is 12 residues. The ends lost 6 bases at V and 7 bases at J; junction bases unmatched: 1. In DNA form, the CDR3 reads TGTGCCAGCAGGGGGACTAGCGGGGAGCAGTACTTC. Translating it yields CASRGTSGEQYF.

J is TRBJ1-5 and V is TRBV4-2; TRBD1 might be the D (6 bases). Per the germline V gene, CDR1 is LGHNA and CDR2 is YNFKEQ. This CDR3 is 19 amino acids long. Trimming stripped 0 bases from V and 3 bases from J, with 21 bases between. The CDR3 sequence: CASSQERLGGLKINQPQHF. DNA for the CDR3: TGTGCCAGCAGCCAAGAGAGGTTGGGGGGGCTAAAAATCAATCAGCCCCAGCATTTT.

V usage is TRBV27 and J usage is TRBJ2-1, with D possibly TRBD1 on 6 matching bases. Trimming left V 5 bases short and J 9 bases short, with 26 bases between. The CDR3 is 17 residues long. Germline loops: CDR1 MNHEY, CDR2 SMNVEV (reference sequence). The CDR3 is CASSLGATRDDRTEQFF. In DNA, the CDR3 is TGTGCCAGCAGTCTGGGGGCTACCCGTGATGATCGAACTGAGCAGTTCTTC.

V gene TRBV7-8 combines with J gene TRBJ2-3, with a possible D match to TRBD1 (5 bases). This CDR3 spans 16 amino acids. Per germline, CDR1 SGHVS and CDR2 FQNEAQ. Trimming took off 5 bases at V and 0 bases at J, with 15 bases between the two ends. This CDR3 is CASSLRAGWSTDTQYF. The CDR3 DNA reads TGTGCCAGCAGCCTCCGGGCAGGGTGGAGCACAGATACGCAGTATTTT.

This chain links TRBV4-2 with TRBJ2-7; no clear D gene. The CDR3 is made up of 15 amino acids. The ends were cut back, 1 base at V and 1 base at J, with 11 bases in the middle. Germline V CDR1 and CDR2: LGHNA, YNFKEQ. The CDR3 DNA follows: TGTGCCAGCAGCCAAGCTCGGTCTAGTTCCTACGAGCAGTACTTC. Translation gives CASSQARSSSYEQYF.

The chain couples TRBV6-5 to TRBJ1-1; D might be TRBD1 (6 bases). Germline CDR1 and CDR2: MNHEY and SVGAGI. Trimming took 0 bases from V and 6 from J, leaving 14 bases between them. The CDR3 contains 15 residues. CDR3 protein: CASSYSIQGWPEAFF. CDR3 DNA: TGTGCCAGCAGTTACTCGATTCAGGGGTGGCCTGAAGCTTTCTTT.

The J gene is TRBJ2-3, the V gene TRBV15, with D perhaps TRBD2 (6 bases). The CDR3 runs to 14 residues. Germline values: CDR1 LNHNV, CDR2 YYDKDF (reference sequence). Trimming pared 2 bases from V and 6 bases from J, leaving 12 bases between. The CDR3 loop is CATSRWGSGDTQYF. The CDR3 DNA reads TGTGCCACCAGCAGATGGGGGAGCGGGGATACGCAGTATTTT.

The gene calls are TRBV7-3 and TRBJ2-1, with TRBD1 matching 9 bases. The CDR3 consists of 14 residues. The germline gives CDR1 SGHTA, CDR2 FQGTGA. The V and J ends lost 5 bases and 7 bases, in that order; junction bases with no gene match: 6. For the CDR3, the DNA is TGTGCCAGCAGCAAGCCCGGGACAGGGAATGAGCAGTTCTTC. Its translation is CASSKPGTGNEQFF.

The genes are TRBV5-1 and TRBJ1-5; 7 positions agree with TRBD1. CDR1 and CDR2 from the germline V gene are SGHRS and YFSETQ. The CDR3 runs 14 residues. V lost 1 base to trimming and J lost 4 bases; unmatched junction nucleotides: 2. In nucleotides, the CDR3 is TGCGCCAGCAGCTTGACAGGGGTAAATCAGCCCCAGCATTTT. This translates into CASSLTGVNQPQHF.

The chain uses TRBV29-1 and TRBJ1-5, with a tentative D call TRBD1 (6 bases). The CDR3 is made up of 12 amino acids. Trimming pared 4 bases from V and 2 bases from J, leaving 6 bases between. Per the germline V gene, CDR1 is SQVTM and CDR2 is ANQGSEA. The CDR3 loop is CSVGTGNQPQHF. The CDR3, as DNA: TGCAGCGTTGGGACAGGCAATCAGCCCCAGCATTTT. Variable domain in full (rest from reference TRBV29-1 and TRBJ1-5): SAVISQKPSRDICQRGTSLTIQCQVDSQVTMMFWYRQQPGQSLTLIATANQGSEATYESGFVIDKFPISRPNLTFSTLTVSNMSPEDSSIYLCSVGTGNQPQHFGDGTRLSIL.